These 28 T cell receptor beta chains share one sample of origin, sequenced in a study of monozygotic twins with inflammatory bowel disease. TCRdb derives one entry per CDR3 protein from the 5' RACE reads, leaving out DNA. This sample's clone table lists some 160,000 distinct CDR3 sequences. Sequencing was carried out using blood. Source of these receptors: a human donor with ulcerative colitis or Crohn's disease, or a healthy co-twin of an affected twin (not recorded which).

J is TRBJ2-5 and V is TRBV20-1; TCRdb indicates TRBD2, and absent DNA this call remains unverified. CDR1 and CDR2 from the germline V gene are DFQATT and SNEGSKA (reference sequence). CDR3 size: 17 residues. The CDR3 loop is CSARDWKRGELQETQYF.

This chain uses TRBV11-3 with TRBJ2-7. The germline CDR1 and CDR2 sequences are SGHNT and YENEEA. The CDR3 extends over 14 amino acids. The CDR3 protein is CASSLDYLSYEQYF.

This CDR3 is CASSFSEQDSTDTQYF. V and J are TRBV7-2 and TRBJ2-3; TCRdb indicates TRBD1, and absent DNA this call remains unverified. The CDR3 runs to 16 residues. Germline assignment: CDR1 SGHTA and CDR2 FQGNSA.

CDR3 region: CASSGSGFGYGYTF. V and J are TRBV2 and TRBJ1-2; TCRdb picks TRBD1, but there is no DNA to check that call. CDR1 is SNHLY, CDR2 FYNNEI, per germline. This CDR3 is built from 14 residues.

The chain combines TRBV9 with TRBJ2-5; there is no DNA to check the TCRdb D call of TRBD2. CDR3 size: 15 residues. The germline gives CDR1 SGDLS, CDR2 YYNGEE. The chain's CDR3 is CASSWTSGTQETQYF.

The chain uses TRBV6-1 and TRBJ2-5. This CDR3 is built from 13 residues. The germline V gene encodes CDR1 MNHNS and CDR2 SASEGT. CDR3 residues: CASTAQVQETQYF.

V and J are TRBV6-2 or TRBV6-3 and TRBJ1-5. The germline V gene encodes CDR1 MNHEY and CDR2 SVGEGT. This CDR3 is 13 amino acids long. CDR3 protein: CASSRHSNQPQHF.

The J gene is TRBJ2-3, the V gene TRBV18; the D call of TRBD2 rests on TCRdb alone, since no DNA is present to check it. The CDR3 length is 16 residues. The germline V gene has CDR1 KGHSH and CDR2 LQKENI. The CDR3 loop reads CASSPLREGRADTQYF.

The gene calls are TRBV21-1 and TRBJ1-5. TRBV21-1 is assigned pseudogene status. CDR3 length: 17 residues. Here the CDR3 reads CASSKEIVGYSNQPQHF.

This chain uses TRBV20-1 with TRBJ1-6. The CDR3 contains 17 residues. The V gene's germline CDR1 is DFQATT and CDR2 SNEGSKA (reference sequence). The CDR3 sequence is CSARDPGQGPYNSPLHF.

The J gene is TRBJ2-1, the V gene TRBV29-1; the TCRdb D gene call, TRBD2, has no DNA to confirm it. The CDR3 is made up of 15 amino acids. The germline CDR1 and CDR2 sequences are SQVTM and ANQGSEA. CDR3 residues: CSVELAGGGHNEQFF.

CDR3 amino acids: CASSPRSGHNQPQHF. The chain uses TRBV18 and TRBJ1-5; the D gene TCRdb calls, TRBD1, cannot be checked with no DNA. The CDR3 is made up of 15 amino acids. Germline assignment: CDR1 KGHSH and CDR2 LQKENI.

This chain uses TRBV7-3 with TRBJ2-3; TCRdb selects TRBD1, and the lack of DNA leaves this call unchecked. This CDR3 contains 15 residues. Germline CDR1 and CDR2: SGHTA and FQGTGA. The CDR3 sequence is CASSETGGRTDTQYF.

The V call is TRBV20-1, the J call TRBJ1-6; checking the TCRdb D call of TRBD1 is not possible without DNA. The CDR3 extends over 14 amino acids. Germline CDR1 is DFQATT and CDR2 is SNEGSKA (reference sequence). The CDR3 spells CSARDEGVGAPLHF.

CDR3 protein: CASSHHAKQFF. The chain uses TRBV7-9 and TRBJ2-1. Germline loops: CDR1 SEHNR, CDR2 FQNEAQ (reference sequence). The CDR3 is 11 residues long.

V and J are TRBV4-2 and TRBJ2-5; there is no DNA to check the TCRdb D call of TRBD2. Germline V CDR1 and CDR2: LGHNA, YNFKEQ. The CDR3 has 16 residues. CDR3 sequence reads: CASSQPTTSGEETQYF.

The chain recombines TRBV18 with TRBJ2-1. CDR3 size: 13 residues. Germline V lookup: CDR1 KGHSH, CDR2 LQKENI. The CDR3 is CASSPQRDNEQFF.

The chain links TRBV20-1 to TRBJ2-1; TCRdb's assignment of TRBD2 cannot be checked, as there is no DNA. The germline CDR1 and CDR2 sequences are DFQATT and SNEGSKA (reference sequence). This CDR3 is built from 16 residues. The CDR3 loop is CSARDRLLAGREEQFF.

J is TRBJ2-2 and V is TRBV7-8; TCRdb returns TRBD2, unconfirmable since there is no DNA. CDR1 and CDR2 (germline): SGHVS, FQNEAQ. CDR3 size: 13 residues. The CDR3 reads CASSPSGPGELFF.

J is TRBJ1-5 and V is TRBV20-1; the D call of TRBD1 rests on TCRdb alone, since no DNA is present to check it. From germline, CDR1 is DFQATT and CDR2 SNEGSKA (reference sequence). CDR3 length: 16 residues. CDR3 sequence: CSAKQLQGTSNQPQHF.

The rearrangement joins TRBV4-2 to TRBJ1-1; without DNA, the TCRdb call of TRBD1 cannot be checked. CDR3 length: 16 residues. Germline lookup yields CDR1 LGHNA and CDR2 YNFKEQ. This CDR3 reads CASSQLQGSENTEAFF.

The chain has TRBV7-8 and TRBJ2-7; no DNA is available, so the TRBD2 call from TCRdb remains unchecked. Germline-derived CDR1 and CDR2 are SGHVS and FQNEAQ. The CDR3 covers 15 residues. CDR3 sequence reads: CASSLGTSAGYEQYF.

CDR3 residues: CASRKGNEQFF. The J gene is TRBJ2-1, the V gene TRBV7-2; TCRdb calls TRBD1, which cannot be checked without DNA. The CDR3 contains 11 residues. Germline CDR1 is SGHTA and CDR2 is FQGNSA.

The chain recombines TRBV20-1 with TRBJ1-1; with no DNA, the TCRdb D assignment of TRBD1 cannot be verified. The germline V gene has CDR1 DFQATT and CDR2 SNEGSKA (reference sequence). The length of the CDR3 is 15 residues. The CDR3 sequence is CSARSGTTIDTEAFF.

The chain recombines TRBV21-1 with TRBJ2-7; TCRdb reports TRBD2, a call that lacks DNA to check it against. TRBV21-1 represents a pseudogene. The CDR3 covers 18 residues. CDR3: CASSKEASGGALLPEQYF.

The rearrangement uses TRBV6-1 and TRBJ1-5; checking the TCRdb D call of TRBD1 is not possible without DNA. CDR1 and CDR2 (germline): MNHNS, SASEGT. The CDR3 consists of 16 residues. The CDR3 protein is CASSRTGGSSNQPQHF.

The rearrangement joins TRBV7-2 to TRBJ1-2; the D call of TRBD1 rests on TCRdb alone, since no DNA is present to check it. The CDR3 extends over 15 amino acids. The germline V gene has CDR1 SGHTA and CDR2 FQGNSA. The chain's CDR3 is CASSLGQGIVDGYTF.

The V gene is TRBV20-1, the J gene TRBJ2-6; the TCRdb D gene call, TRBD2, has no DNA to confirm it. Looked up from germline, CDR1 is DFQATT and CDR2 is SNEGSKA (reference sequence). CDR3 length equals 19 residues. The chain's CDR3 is CSARDANSGGSSGANVLTF.